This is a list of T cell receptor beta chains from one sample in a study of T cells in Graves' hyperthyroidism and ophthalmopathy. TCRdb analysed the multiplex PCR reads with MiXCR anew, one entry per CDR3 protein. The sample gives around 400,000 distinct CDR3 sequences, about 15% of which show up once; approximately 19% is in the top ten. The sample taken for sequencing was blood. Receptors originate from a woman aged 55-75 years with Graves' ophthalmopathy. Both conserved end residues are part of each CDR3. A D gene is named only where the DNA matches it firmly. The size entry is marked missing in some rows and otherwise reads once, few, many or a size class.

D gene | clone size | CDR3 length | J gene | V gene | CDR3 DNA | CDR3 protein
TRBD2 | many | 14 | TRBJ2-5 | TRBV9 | TGTGCCAGCAGCATACGGCGGGGCGGGAGCCCGGGGTACTTC | CASSIRRGGSPGYF
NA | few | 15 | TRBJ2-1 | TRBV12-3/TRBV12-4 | TGTGCCAGCAGTCTCCGGGACACCTGGTACAATGAGCAGTTCTTC | CASSLRDTWYNEQFF
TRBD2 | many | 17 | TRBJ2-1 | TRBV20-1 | TGCAGTGCTAGAGTTGTTAGCGGGAGGACTTCGCGCAATGAGCAGTTCTTC | CSARVVSGRTSRNEQFF
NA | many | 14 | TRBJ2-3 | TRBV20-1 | TGCAGTGCTAGAGTACGAGGCCTCACAGATACGCAGTATTTT | CSARVRGLTDTQYF
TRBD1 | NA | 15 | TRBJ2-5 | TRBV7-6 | TGTGCCAGCAGCTTGATGGGACAGGGTCAAGAGACCCAGTACTTC | CASSLMGQGQETQYF
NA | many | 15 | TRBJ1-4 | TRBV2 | TGTGCCAGCAGCTCGGACACCCCAGGGGATGAAAAACTGTTTTTT | CASSSDTPGDEKLFF
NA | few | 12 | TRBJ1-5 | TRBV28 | NA | CASSSSVQPQHF
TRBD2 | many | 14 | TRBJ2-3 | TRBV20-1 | TGCAGTGCTAGCTTGCGGGAGGGCACCGATACGCAGTATTTT | CSASLREGTDTQYF
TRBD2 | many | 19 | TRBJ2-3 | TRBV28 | TGTGCCAGCAGTTTCTTGGGACAGGGTAGCGGGAGGGCCACAGATACGCAGTATTTT | CASSFLGQGSGRATDTQYF
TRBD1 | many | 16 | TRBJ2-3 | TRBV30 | TGTGCCTGGAGTGTACCGGGACAGGGGTTGTCAGATACGCAGTATTTT | CAWSVPGQGLSDTQYF
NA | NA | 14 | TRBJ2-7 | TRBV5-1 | TGCGCCAGCAGCGTCCGGGACATCTCCTACGAGCAGTACTTC | CASSVRDISYEQYF
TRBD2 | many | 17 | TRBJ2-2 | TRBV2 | TGTGCCAGCAGGAGGGGACTAGCGGGCTCGAACACCGGGGAGCTGTTTTTT | CASRRGLAGSNTGELFF
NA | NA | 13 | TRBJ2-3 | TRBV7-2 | TGTGCCAGCAGCTTCGGTGTGGGGGATACGCAGTATTTT | CASSFGVGDTQYF
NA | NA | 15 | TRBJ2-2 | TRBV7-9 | TGTGCCAGCAGCTTAGGCTTCGGGGGAACCGGGGAGCTGTTTTTT | CASSLGFGGTGELFF
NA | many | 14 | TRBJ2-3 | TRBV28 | TGTGCCAGCATTGAGGGCCTCGCAGCGGGTACGCAGTATTTT | CASIEGLAAGTQYF
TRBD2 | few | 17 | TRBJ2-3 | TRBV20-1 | TGCAGTGCTAGACTTTTCGGACTAGCGACGTACTCAGATACGCAGTATTTT | CSARLFGLATYSDTQYF
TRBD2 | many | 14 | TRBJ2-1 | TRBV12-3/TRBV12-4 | TGTGCCAGCAGTTTGGGACTAGCGAAGAATGAGCAGTTCTTC | CASSLGLAKNEQFF
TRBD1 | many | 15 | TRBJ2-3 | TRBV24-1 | TGTGCCACCAGTGAGCGGACAGGGCAAACAGATACGCAGTATTTT | CATSERTGQTDTQYF
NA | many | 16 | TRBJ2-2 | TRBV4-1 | TGCGCCAGCAGCCAAGGGGCAGCGGACCTCACCGGGGAGCTGTTTTTT | CASSQGAADLTGELFF
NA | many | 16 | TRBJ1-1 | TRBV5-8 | TGTGCCAGCAGCTTGTTAGTGTCAGGAGGTAACACTGAAGCTTTCTTT | CASSLLVSGGNTEAFF
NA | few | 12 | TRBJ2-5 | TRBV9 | TGTGCCAGCAGCAGCAAGCAAGAGACCCAGTACTTC | CASSSKQETQYF
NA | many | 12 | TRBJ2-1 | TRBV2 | TGTGCCAGCAGGCCAGAACTTAATGAGCAGTTCTTC | CASRPELNEQFF
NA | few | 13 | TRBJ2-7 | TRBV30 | TGTGCCTGGAGTGTACAGGGTTACTACGAGCAGTACTTC | CAWSVQGYYEQYF
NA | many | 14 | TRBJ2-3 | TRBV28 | TGTGCCAGCAGTTCCGGGACCAACACAGATACGCAGTATTTT | CASSSGTNTDTQYF
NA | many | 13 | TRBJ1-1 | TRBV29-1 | TGCAGCGTTGAAGGTAGGGCGAGAACTGAAGCTTTCTTT | CSVEGRARTEAFF
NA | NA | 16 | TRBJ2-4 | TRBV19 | TGTGCCAGTAGTACATGGGACGTACTAGCCAAAAACATTCAGTACTTC | CASSTWDVLAKNIQYF
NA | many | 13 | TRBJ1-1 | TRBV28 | TGTGCCAGCTCGCGACGGGAGAACACTGAAGCTTTCTTT | CASSRRENTEAFF
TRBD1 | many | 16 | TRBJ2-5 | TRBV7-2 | TGTGCCAGCAGCTTAGGGTCGATCAGGGGGCGGGGGACCCAGTACTTC | CASSLGSIRGRGTQYF
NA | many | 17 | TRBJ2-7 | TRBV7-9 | TGTGCCAGCAGCAACTTGGGACTGTCATCGATGACCTACGAGCAGTACTTC | CASSNLGLSSMTYEQYF
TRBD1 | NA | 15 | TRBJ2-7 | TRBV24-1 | TGTGCCACTTCGTTAACCGGACAGGGGGACTACGAGCAGTACTTC | CATSLTGQGDYEQYF
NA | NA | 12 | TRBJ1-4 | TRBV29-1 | TGCAGCGTAGCCGCTTCGGGTGAAAAACTGTTTTTT | CSVAASGEKLFF
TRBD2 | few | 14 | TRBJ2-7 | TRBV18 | TGTGCCAGCTCACATAGCGGGAGGACCTACGAGCAGTACTTC | CASSHSGRTYEQYF
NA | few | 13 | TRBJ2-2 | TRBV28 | TGTGCCAGCAGCCTCGGGTACCCCGGGGAGCTGTTTTTT | CASSLGYPGELFF
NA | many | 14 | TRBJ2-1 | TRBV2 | TGTGCCAGCAGCCCCCTGGCCAACGGGAATGAGCAGTTCTTC | CASSPLANGNEQFF
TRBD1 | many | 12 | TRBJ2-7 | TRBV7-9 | TGTGCCAGCGGACAGGGCCCCTACGAGCAGTACTTC | CASGQGPYEQYF
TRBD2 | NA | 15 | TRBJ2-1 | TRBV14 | TGTGCCAGCAGCCACCTAGCGGGGTCCTACAATGAGCAGTTCTTC | CASSHLAGSYNEQFF
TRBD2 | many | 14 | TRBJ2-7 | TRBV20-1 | TGCAGTGCTCCGTCCGGGACTAGGATGTCCGAGCAGTACTTC | CSAPSGTRMSEQYF
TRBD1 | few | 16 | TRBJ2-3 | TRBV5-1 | TGCGCCAGCAGCCGGGCCGGGACAGGGGGCACAGATACGCAGTATTTT | CASSRAGTGGTDTQYF
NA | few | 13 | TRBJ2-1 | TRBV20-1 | TGCAGTGCCCCGCCCAGGCCCCTCAGTGAGCAGTTCTTC | CSAPPRPLSEQFF
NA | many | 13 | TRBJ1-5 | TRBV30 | TGTGCCTGGAGTTTGAAGGGCAATCAGCCCCAGCATTTT | CAWSLKGNQPQHF
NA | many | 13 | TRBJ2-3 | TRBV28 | TGTGCCAGCAGCGCAACTAGAACAGATACGCAGTATTTT | CASSATRTDTQYF
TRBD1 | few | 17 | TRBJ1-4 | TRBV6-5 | TGTGCCAGCAGTTACGGGAGGCCAGGGGGCGGGTATGAAAAACTGTTTTTT | CASSYGRPGGGYEKLFF
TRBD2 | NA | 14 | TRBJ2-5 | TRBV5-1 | TGCGCCAGCACCGGCTCGCGGGGGTCGGAGACCCAGTACTTC | CASTGSRGSETQYF
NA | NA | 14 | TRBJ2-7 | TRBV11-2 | TGTGCCAGCAGCTCAGAACAGGGTTCTTACGAGCAGTACTTC | CASSSEQGSYEQYF
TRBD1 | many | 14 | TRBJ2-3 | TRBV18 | TGTGCCAGCTCACCGACAGGGCTCACAGATACGCAGTATTTT | CASSPTGLTDTQYF
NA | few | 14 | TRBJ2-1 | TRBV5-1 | TGCGCCAGCAGCTTGGGGGGGGCGAACAATGAGCAGTTCTTC | CASSLGGANNEQFF
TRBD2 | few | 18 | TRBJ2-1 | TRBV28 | TGTGCCAGCAGTTCCCCCGGAGAGAGAGGGACTAGCGGGAATGAGCAGTTCTTC | CASSSPGERGTSGNEQFF
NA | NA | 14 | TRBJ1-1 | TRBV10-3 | TGTGCCATCAGTGTAAGACAGTCTAACACTGAAGCTTTCTTT | CAISVRQSNTEAFF
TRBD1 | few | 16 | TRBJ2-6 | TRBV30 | TGTGCCCAATCGGGACAGGGTCTTTCTGGGGCCAACGTCCTGACTTTC | CAQSGQGLSGANVLTF
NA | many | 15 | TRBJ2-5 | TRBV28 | TGTGCCAGCAGTTCTCTAAGATGGGGGCAAGAGACCCAGTACTTC | CASSSLRWGQETQYF